This TCR beta chain was identified in a study of cytotoxic CD8 clonotypes in ibrutinib-treated CLL. Method: immunoSEQ multiplex PCR; TCRdb's copy keeps in-frame clones and lacks some. Of about 200,000 clones listed, 60% to 80% were seen once; the top ten hold about an eighth. Study findings and constraints: At the start, clonality exceeded age-matched healthy donors and followed circulating CD8+ T-cell counts.

As concerns this clone: The target antigen is unknown.

The ends lost 6 bases at V and 2 bases at J; junction bases unmatched: 4. Looked up from germline, CDR1 is LNHNV and CDR2 is YYDKDF (reference sequence). The CDR3 consists of 15 residues. The sequence came from a human donor with chronic lymphocytic leukemia. The V and J genes are TRBV15 and TRBJ2-1; 10 bases fit TRBD2. The specimen comprised PBMCs, sampled after 12 months of ibrutinib treatment. DNA for the CDR3: TGTGCCACCAGGACCCTAGCGGGAGCCTACAATGAGCAGTTCTTC. Residues: CATRTLAGAYNEQFF.